This TCR beta chain emerged from a study of T cells in Graves' hyperthyroidism and ophthalmopathy. Amplified TCR beta CDR3 regions came from RNA transcripts. First-round RT-PCR targeting the TCR CDR3 was performed with the HTBI primer set. One entry per CDR3 protein results from TCRdb running MiXCR on the multiplex PCR reads. This table has roughly 650,000 distinct CDR3 sequences, around 15% appearing once. With 10 bases clipped from V and 2 bases from J, the junction kept 6 bases outside the gene matches. The CDR3 sequence is 13 residues long. In germline, CDR1 is MDHEN, CDR2 SYDVKM. This clonotype has at least ten counts. On the basis of clinical symptoms, serum thyroxine and TRAb, thyroid ultrasound and orbital computed tomography, diagnoses were made.

The chain joins TRBV28 to TRBJ2-7, with 9 bases identical to TRBD1. The source is a woman aged 40 to 55 with Graves' ophthalmopathy. Material for sequencing was blood. The CDR3 reads CATRDRDTYEQYF. The CDR3 DNA follows: TGTGCCACCAGGGACAGGGACACCTACGAGCAGTACTTC.